This T cell receptor (beta chain) derives from a study of radiotherapy plus CTLA-4 blockade in lung cancer. Profiling relied on immunoSEQ multiplex PCR, and the TCRdb table lists in-frame clones only, not all of them. Here the sample spans tens of thousands of clones, 79% being singletons. The CDR3 runs 14 residues. CDR1 is LNHDA and CDR2 is SQIVND in the germline V gene (reference sequence). The V gene lost 6 bases and the J gene lost 5 bases, with 14 bases spanning the gap. The TCR originated in a human donor with non-small cell lung cancer who had a complete response to radiotherapy plus ipilimumab. J is TRBJ2-1 and V is TRBV19; tentatively, D is TRBD2 (5 bases). The source material was peripheral blood, sampled from a patient treated with radiotherapy plus ipilimumab. This CDR3 reads CASSQPSSDNEQFF. CDR3 sequence (DNA): TGTGCCAGTAGCCAACCTAGCAGCGACAATGAGCAGTTCTTC. Based on the CDR3 plus reference TRBV19 and TRBJ2-1, the full variable domain is DGGITQSPKYLFRKEGQNVTLSCEQNLNHDAMYWYRQDPGQGLRLIYYSQIVNDFQKGDIAEGYSVSREKKESFPLTVTSAQKNPTAFYLCASSQPSSDNEQFFGPGTRLTVL.